The 5 T cell receptor beta chains below all came from one sample that was sequenced in a study of blood T cell repertoires in COVID-19. Assay: immunoSEQ multiplex PCR; the TCRdb copy retains only in-frame clones and omits some. The sample holds a few hundred thousand clones, about 91% seen once. Sequencing was done on a sample of peripheral blood. These receptors originate from a woman in her 40s who had recovered from COVID-19.

V and J are TRBV9 and TRBJ1-2; D is unclear. CDR3 size: 14 residues. Germline V CDR1 and CDR2: SGDLS, YYNGEE. V was trimmed by 0 bases and J by 4 bases, leaving 10 bases between them. The CDR3 DNA follows: TGTGCCAGCAGCGTAGAGCCGGGAGGCTATGGCTACACCTTC. The encoded protein is CASSVEPGGYGYTF. Filled out from reference TRBV9 and TRBJ1-2, the complete variable domain reads DSGVTQTPKHLITATGQRVTLRCSPRSGDLSVYWYQQSLDQGLQFLIQYYNGEERAKGNILERFSAQQFPDLHSELNLSSLELGDSALYFCASSVEPGGYGYTFGSGTRLTVV.

V usage is TRBV5-5 and J usage is TRBJ1-5; D is unresolved. Germline V gene data show CDR1 as SGHKS and CDR2 as YYEKEE (reference sequence). Trimming removed 0 bases from V and 5 bases from J, with 6 bases in between. This CDR3 is 13 amino acids long. CDR3 DNA: TGTGCCAGCAGCTTGGCCGGGGATCAGCCCCAGCATTTT. Translation: CASSLAGDQPQHF.

This clone has a single count. V usage is TRBV30 and J usage is TRBJ2-7; 9 bases line up with TRBD1. The V and J ends lost 3 bases and 5 bases, in that order; junction bases with no gene match: 5. The CDR3 is 13 amino acids. Germline V gene lookup returns CDR1 GTSNPN and CDR2 SVGIG (reference sequence). CDR3 sequence: CAWSLGQGNEQYV. CDR3 in DNA: TGTGCCTGGAGCCTAGGACAGGGGAACGAGCAGTACGTC.

The chain recombines TRBV7-2 with TRBJ1-1; 8 bases are shared with TRBD1. Germline loops: CDR1 SGHTA, CDR2 FQGNSA. V lost 5 bases to trimming and J lost 5 bases; unmatched junction nucleotides: 7. This CDR3 comprises 14 residues. As DNA, the CDR3 is TGTGCCAGCAGCCCACGACAGGGGAGTACTGAAGCTTTCTTT. This encodes CASSPRQGSTEAFF.

The sample holds one count of this clone. The chain employs TRBV6-5 and TRBJ2-2, with D perhaps matching TRBD1 (6 bases). The germline gives CDR1 MNHEY, CDR2 SVGAGI. Trimming cost V 2 bases and J 9 bases, with 19 bases left between them. The CDR3 has 16 residues. DNA for the CDR3: TGTGCCAGCAGTTACATCCAGGGGAGCGGCTTCCGGGAGCTGTTTTTT. Protein sequence: CASSYIQGSGFRELFF.